These 8 T cell receptor beta chains originate from one sample sequenced in a study of breast tumors, draining lymph nodes, adjacent tissues (dated by TCRdb to about 2016). Libraries came from multiplex PCR. Reads for this sample came from an Illumina HiSeq 2000. TCRdb ran its own pipeline on the public reads, namely fastp trimming at Q25 and MiXCR clone calling, and kept in-frame beta chains. Every entry covers one CDR3 protein and lists the most common genes and DNA from its rows. The sample yields some 170,000 distinct CDR3 sequences; more than 25% were counted once. Jointly, the top ten make up about 4.1% of the sample. The lymph node samples were taken from the axillary draining lymph nodes of breast cancer patients. Sequences were obtained from axillary lymph node tissue. Receptor source: a female donor with breast cancer. Some clones in this sample may be carry-over from other donors' samples.

This clonotype occurred many times. The chain carries TRBV7-3 and TRBJ1-6, with D uncertain. The V gene's germline CDR1 is SGHTA and CDR2 FQGTGA. Trimming took 4 bases from V and 9 from J, leaving 10 bases between them. The CDR3 is 13 amino acids. This CDR3 reads CASSSTPTSPLHF. Here the CDR3 DNA reads TGTGCCAGCAGCTCAACCCCAACTTCACCCCTCCACTTT.

Note on this clonotype: A read error is possible here, since a much larger clone lies one base away. The genes are TRBV9 and TRBJ2-7; 7 bases line up with TRBD2. CDR1 and CDR2 from the germline V gene are SGDLS and YYNGEE. This CDR3 has 14 residues. CDR3 residues: CASSRVGGLNEQSF. CDR3 DNA sequence: TGTGCCAGCAGCCGGGTGGGAGGGCTGAACGAGCAGTCCTTC.

The table lists this clonotype with a count of one. This sequence may be a read error, since a much larger clone differs from it by one base. J is TRBJ2-5 and V is TRBV6-4; D gene uncertain. CDR3 length: 13 residues. Germline CDR1 reads MRHNA; CDR2 reads SNTAGT. CDR3 DNA sequence: TGTGCCAGCAGTTACTCGTACGGGCGGACCCAGTACTTC. This encodes CASSYSYGRTQYF.

In this sample, this clonotype turned up a few times. With a much larger clone just one base away, this may be a read error. The J gene is TRBJ2-5, the V gene TRBV5-1, with D maybe TRBD1 (6 bases). The CDR3 is 15 residues long. CDR1 is SGHRS and CDR2 is YFSETQ in the germline V gene. The V and J ends lost 4 bases and 5 bases respectively, with 18 bases between them. The CDR3 loop is CASSRGTGHHETQYF. CDR3 bases: TGCGCCAGCAGCAGGGGGACGGGGCATCACGAGACCCAGTACTTC. Combining the CDR3 with reference TRBV5-1 and TRBJ2-5 gives the whole variable domain KAGVTQTPRYLIKTRGQQVTLSCSPISGHRSVSWYQQTPGQGLQFLFEYFSETQRNKGNFPGRFSGRQFSNSRSEMNVSTLELGDSALYLCASSRGTGHHETQYFGPGTRLLVL.

About this clonotype: The germline gene is not matched at one end of the junction; a read error may be the cause. The rearrangement uses TRBV28 and TRBJ2-7; no firm D call. Per germline, CDR1 MDHEN and CDR2 SYDVKM. This CDR3 contains 12 residues. Here the CDR3 reads CASSLLYQERYF. Here the CDR3 DNA reads TGTGCCAGCAGTTTATTATACCAGGAGCGGTACTTC.

The sample holds a few counts of this clonotype. This chain links TRBV6-1 with TRBJ2-3, with D maybe TRBD2 (6 bases). The CDR3 consists of 15 residues. The germline gives CDR1 MNHNS, CDR2 SASEGT. V gave up 5 bases and J gave up 6 bases, with 18 bases separating them. CDR3 nucleotides: TGTGCCAGCAGTCGGTCGGGACTTTCTTCCGATACGCAGTATTTT. This codes for CASSRSGLSSDTQYF.

The gene calls are TRBV2 and TRBJ1-5; possible D gene TRBD1, 5 bases. The CDR3 runs 13 residues. Trimming removed 7 bases from V and 14 bases from J, with 21 bases in between. Germline CDR1 SNHLY, CDR2 FYNNEI. The CDR3 protein is CASMGQGVSYEHF. DNA of the CDR3: TGTGCCAGCATGGGCCAGGGAGTCTCCTACGAGCATTTT.

A word on this clonotype: The junction departs from germline at one end; a sequencing error may be responsible. The rearrangement uses TRBV20-1 and TRBJ1-5; D ambiguous. CDR1 DFQATT and CDR2 SNEGSKA come from the germline V gene (reference sequence). This CDR3 region has 14 residues. This chain's CDR3 is CSAGRGTVNQPQHF. The CDR3 nucleotides read TGCAGTGCTGGAAGAGGTACAGTCAATCAGCCCCAGCACTTT.